The 12 T cell receptor beta chains below come from one sample, sequenced in a study of neurological immune-mediated disorders. One entry per CDR3 protein, called by TCRdb with MiXCR from the 5' RACE reads. This table holds about 46,000 distinct CDR3 sequences, roughly 2% found once. What was sequenced was PBMCs. These receptors were taken from a woman aged 40 to 50 with multiple sclerosis.

This clonotype has at least ten counts. V gene TRBV5-5 combines with J gene TRBJ1-4; a possible D gene is TRBD1 (6 bases). The CDR3 runs to 14 residues. CDR1 is SGHKS, CDR2 YYEKEE, per germline (reference sequence). Trimming pared 4 bases from V and 4 bases from J, leaving 11 bases between. CDR3 sequence: CASSRDMYNEKLFF. CDR3 DNA sequence: TGTGCCAGCAGCCGGGACATGTATAATGAAAAACTGTTTTTT.

At least ten counts were recorded for this clonotype. The chain uses TRBV20-1 and TRBJ2-1, with a tentative D call TRBD2 (6 bases). Trimming took 6 bases from V and 4 from J, leaving 10 bases between them. This CDR3 is built from 12 residues. Germline V lookup: CDR1 DFQATT, CDR2 SNEGSKA (reference sequence). CDR3 sequence: CSAGTGYNEQFF. The CDR3 nucleotides read TGCAGTGCCGGGACTGGTTACAATGAGCAGTTCTTC.

Many counts were recorded for this clonotype. The chain couples TRBV10-3 to TRBJ2-7; 9 nucleotides match TRBD1. This CDR3 region has 15 residues. The germline V gene encodes CDR1 ENHRY and CDR2 SYGVKD. V shed 3 bases and J 1 base; nucleotides not matched to a gene: 4. The CDR3 here is CAISDGTGSSYEQYF. As DNA, the CDR3 is TGTGCCATCAGTGATGGGACAGGGTCGTCCTACGAGCAGTACTTC.

This clonotype was counted many times. V and J are TRBV5-8 and TRBJ1-1; 9 nucleotides match TRBD1. J gave up 5 bases and V 3 bases, and 8 bases lay outside the gene matches. CDR1 is SGHTS and CDR2 is YDEGEE in the germline V gene. There are 15 residues in the CDR3. In nucleotides, the CDR3 is TGTGCCAGCAGCTGGGGGACAGGGAAGGGTACTGAAGCTTTCTTT. Protein sequence: CASSWGTGKGTEAFF.

This clonotype was recorded at least ten times. This chain connects TRBV10-3 to TRBJ2-3; TRBD2 is a possible D gene (7 bases). Looked up from germline, CDR1 is ENHRY and CDR2 is SYGVKD. The CDR3 consists of 17 residues. Trimming removed 8 bases at V and 0 bases at J, with 21 bases between. The CDR3 loop reads CAIQDPGGTTSTDTQYF. CDR3 sequence (DNA): TGTGCCATCCAGGACCCGGGGGGCACTACTAGCACAGATACGCAGTATTTT.

This clonotype came up many times. The CDR3 loop reads CASSFSGDGYTF. DNA for the CDR3: TGTGCCAGCAGCTTCTCAGGAGACGGCTACACCTTC. V gene TRBV7-9 combines with J gene TRBJ1-2; no clear D. Trimming pared 3 bases from V and 8 bases from J, leaving 10 bases between. This CDR3 contains 12 residues. CDR1 SEHNR and CDR2 FQNEAQ come from the germline V gene (reference sequence).

The chain joins TRBV20-1 to TRBJ1-2; possible D gene TRBD1, 6 bases. Trimming pared 1 base from V and 4 bases from J, leaving 10 bases between. The CDR3 contains 13 residues. Germline CDR1 is DFQATT and CDR2 is SNEGSKA (reference sequence). CDR3 loop: CSARGGTLYGYTF. CDR3 DNA sequence: TGCAGTGCTAGAGGCGGGACACTCTATGGCTACACCTTC.

Ten or more counts support this clonotype. The chain carries TRBV10-3 and TRBJ1-2; possibly TRBD1 for D (5 bases). This CDR3 contains 14 residues. Germline CDR1 reads ENHRY; CDR2 reads SYGVKD. The germline V and J ends were trimmed by 6 bases and 0 bases, with 11 bases remaining between them. DNA of the CDR3: TGTGCCATCAGGCCGGGACCTACTAACTATGGCTACACCTTC. Encoded protein: CAIRPGPTNYGYTF.

This clonotype was seen ten or more times. V gene TRBV2 combines with J gene TRBJ2-1; D remains ambiguous. Germline-derived CDR1 and CDR2 are SNHLY and FYNNEI. V was pared by 2 bases and J by 7 bases, with 6 bases between. CDR3 length equals 12 residues. CDR3 residues: CASSEQLNEQFF. The CDR3 DNA reads TGTGCCAGCAGTGAACAGTTAAATGAGCAGTTCTTC. The variable domain in full, with the rest retrieved from reference TRBV2 and TRBJ2-1, is EPEVTQTPSHQVTQMGQEVILRCVPISNHLYFYWYRQILGQKVEFLVSFYNNEISEKSEIFDDQFSVERPDGSNFTLKIRSTKLEDSAMYFCASSEQLNEQFFGPGTRLTVL.

This clonotype was seen ten or more times. The chain carries TRBV5-1 and TRBJ1-1; tentative D call: TRBD1 (6 bases). Trimming took 4 bases from V and 5 from J, leaving 15 bases between them. In germline, CDR1 is SGHRS, CDR2 YFSETQ. The CDR3 is 14 amino acids. The DNA for the CDR3 is TGCGCCAGCAGCCTCATGGGGGGGCCTACTGAAGCTTTCTTT. Its translation: CASSLMGGPTEAFF.

This clonotype appeared many times. V usage is TRBV5-1 and J usage is TRBJ2-2, with D possibly being TRBD2 (6 bases). This CDR3 has 14 amino acids. V lost 6 bases and J 1 base, leaving 10 bases between the germline ends. In germline, CDR1 is SGHRS, CDR2 YFSETQ. CDR3 sequence: CASTWGVNTGELFF. In DNA form, the CDR3 reads TGCGCCAGCACCTGGGGGGTGAACACCGGGGAGCTGTTTTTT.

This clonotype has a count of ten or more. This chain uses TRBV5-1 with TRBJ2-7; a weak D match, TRBD1 (6 bases). Trimming removed 4 bases from V and 7 bases from J, with 15 bases in between. Per germline, CDR1 SGHRS and CDR2 YFSETQ. The CDR3 covers 13 residues. As DNA, the CDR3 is TGCGCCAGCAGCCAAGGGGGTTCGGGAGAGCAGTACTTC. Its translation: CASSQGGSGEQYF.